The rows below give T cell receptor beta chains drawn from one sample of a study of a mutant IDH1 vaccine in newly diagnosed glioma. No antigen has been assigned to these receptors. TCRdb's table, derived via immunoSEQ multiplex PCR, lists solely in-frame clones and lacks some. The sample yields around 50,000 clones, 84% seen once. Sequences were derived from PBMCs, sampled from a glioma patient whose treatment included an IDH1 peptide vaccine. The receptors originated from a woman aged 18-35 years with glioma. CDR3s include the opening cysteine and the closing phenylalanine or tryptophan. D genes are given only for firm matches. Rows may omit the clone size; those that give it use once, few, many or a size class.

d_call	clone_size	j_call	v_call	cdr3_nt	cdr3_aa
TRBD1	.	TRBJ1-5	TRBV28	TGTGCCAGCAGTTTTAGCAGGGGGAGCAATCAGCCCCAGCATTTT	CASSFSRGSNQPQHF
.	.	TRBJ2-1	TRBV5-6	TGTGCCAGCAGCTTGGCGAGCGGGCGATCCGTAGGGCAGTTCTTC	CASSLASGRSVGQFF
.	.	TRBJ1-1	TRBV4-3	TGCGCCAGCAGCCAAGATGTTGGGGGCTGGGGGAACACTGAAGCTTTCTTT	CASSQDVGGWGNTEAFF
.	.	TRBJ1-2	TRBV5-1	TGCGCCAGCAGCTTGAGCGGGCCAGGGGAATTCCCTAACTATGGCTACACCTTC	CASSLSGPGEFPNYGYTF
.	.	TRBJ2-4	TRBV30	TGTGCCTGGAGTGTTACGGCAGGGAGCAACATTCAGTACTTC	CAWSVTAGSNIQYF
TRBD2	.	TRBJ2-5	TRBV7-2	TGTGCCAGCAGCTTAGAACTAGCGGGGGGTTGGGAGACCCAGTACTTC	CASSLELAGGWETQYF
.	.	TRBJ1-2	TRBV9	TGTGCCAGCAGCATCGGGACGGCCAGCAGCTATGGCTACACCTTC	CASSIGTASSYGYTF
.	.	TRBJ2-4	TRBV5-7	TGTGCCAGCAGCGCCCCACAACGAGATCGGGCCAAAAACATTCAGTACTTC	CASSAPQRDRAKNIQYF
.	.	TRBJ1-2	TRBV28	TGTGCCAGCAGCCGGGGACTGGTCTATGGCTACACCTTC	CASSRGLVYGYTF
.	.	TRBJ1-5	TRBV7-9	TGTGCCAGCAGCCCCACAGGGAATCAGCCCCAGCATTTT	CASSPTGNQPQHF
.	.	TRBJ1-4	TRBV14	TGTGCCAGCAGCCAACTCGGGGCTAACGACCCAACTAATGAAAAACTGTTTTTT	CASSQLGANDPTNEKLFF
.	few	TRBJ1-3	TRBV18	TGTGCCAGCGGAGAGACCTCTGGAAACACCATATATTTT	CASGETSGNTIYF
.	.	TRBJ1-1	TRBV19	TGTGCCAGCGGGTCTGGAGGGAACACTGAAGCTTTCTTT	CASGSGGNTEAFF
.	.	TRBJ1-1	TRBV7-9	TGTGCCAGCAGCCTTACCAAGGGGCCTGAAGCTTTCTTT	CASSLTKGPEAFF
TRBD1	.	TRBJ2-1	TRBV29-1	TGCAGCGTTGTGGGACAGAACAATGAGCAGTTCTTC	CSVVGQNNEQFF
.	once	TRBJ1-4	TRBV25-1	TGTGCCAACTTGACCGCGGGTGAAAAACTGTTTTTT	CANLTAGEKLFF
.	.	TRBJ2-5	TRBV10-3	TGTGCCATCAGCGAACAAGAGACCCAGTACTTC	CAISEQETQYF
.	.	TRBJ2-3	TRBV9	TGTGCCAGCAGTACCACTCTGGATAAAGTTGGCGCAGATACGCAGTATTTT	CASSTTLDKVGADTQYF
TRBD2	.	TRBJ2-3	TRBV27	TGTGCCAGCAGTACCGGACTAGTAGGCACAGATACGCAGTATTTT	CASSTGLVGTDTQYF
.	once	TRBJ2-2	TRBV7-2	TGTGCCAGCAGCTCAAGACATGGCACCGGGGAGCTGTTTTTT	CASSSRHGTGELFF
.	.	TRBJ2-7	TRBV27	TGTGCCAGCAGTTTAGCCTCGGGACTCGGGCCCCACGAGCAGTACTTC	CASSLASGLGPHEQYF
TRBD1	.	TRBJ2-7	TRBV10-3	TGTGCCATCAGCCGCGGGCCGGGACAGGGCTCCTACGAGCAGTACTTC	CAISRGPGQGSYEQYF
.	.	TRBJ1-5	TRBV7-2	TGTGCCAGCAGCTTAAAGATAGGCAATCAGCCCCAGCATTTT	CASSLKIGNQPQHF
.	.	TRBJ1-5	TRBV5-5	TGTGCCAGCAGCTTGGAGGTAACGGGCAATCAGCCCCAGCATTTT	CASSLEVTGNQPQHF
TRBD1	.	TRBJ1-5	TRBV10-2	TGCGCCAGCAGCGCTCGACAGGGCCAGCCCCAGCATTTT	CASSARQGQPQHF
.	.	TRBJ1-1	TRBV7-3	TGTGCCAGCAGCTCTGCGTATACTGAAGCTTTCTTT	CASSSAYTEAFF
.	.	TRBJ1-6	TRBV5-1	TGCGCCAGCAGCTTGGAAGCTAAGTATAATTCACCCCTCCACTTT	CASSLEAKYNSPLHF
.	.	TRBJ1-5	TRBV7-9	TGTGCCAGCAGCTTAGGTGTCAATCAGCCCCAGCATTTT	CASSLGVNQPQHF
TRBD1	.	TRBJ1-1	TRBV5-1	TGCGCCAGCGGAGCACAGGGGTCGAACACTGAAGCTTTCTTT	CASGAQGSNTEAFF
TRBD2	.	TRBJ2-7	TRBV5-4	TGTGCCAGCAGCTTGCGGCGGGGGAACTACGAGCAGTACTTC	CASSLRRGNYEQYF
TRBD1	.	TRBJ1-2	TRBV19	TGTGCCGGTCGCGACAGGGACAGCTATGGCTACACCTTC	CAGRDRDSYGYTF
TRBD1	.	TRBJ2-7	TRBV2	TGTGCCAGCAGTGAAGCTCTCTTGGACAGGGGCCCAATCTACGAGCAGTACTTC	CASSEALLDRGPIYEQYF
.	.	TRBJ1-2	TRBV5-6	TGTGCCAGCAGCTACGGACTAACGGGCTATGGCTACACCTTC	CASSYGLTGYGYTF
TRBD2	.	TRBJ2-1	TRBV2	TGTGCCAGCAGGAGGTCTGAATCAGCGGGAGCCTACAATGAGCAGTTCTTC	CASRRSESAGAYNEQFF
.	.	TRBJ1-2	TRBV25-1	TGTGCCAGCAGTGAAGGGGTCGGGGTACTCTATGGCTACACCTTC	CASSEGVGVLYGYTF
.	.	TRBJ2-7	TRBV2	TGTGCCAGCAGAGGGCGTGGGTACGACTACGAGCAGTACTTC	CASRGRGYDYEQYF
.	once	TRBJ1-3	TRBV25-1	TGTGCCAGCAGTGAACTGACAAACACCATATATTTT	CASSELTNTIYF
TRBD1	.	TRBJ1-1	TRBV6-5	TGTGCCAGCAGTTACGCGGGACAGGCCGCTGAAGCTTTCTTT	CASSYAGQAAEAFF
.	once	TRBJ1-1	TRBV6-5	TGTGCCAGCAGTTACTCGATAGCGGAGGAGGCTTTCTTT	CASSYSIAEEAFF
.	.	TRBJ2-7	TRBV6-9	TGTGCCAGCAGTTCTACTTCGACAGTCTCCTACGAGCAGTACTTC	CASSSTSTVSYEQYF
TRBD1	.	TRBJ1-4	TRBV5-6	TGTGCCAGCAGCTTGTACCCGTTGAGGGACAGGGAGAATGAAAAACTGTTTTTT	CASSLYPLRDRENEKLFF
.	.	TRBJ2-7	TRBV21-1	TGTGCCAGCAGCTGCCGGGGGGAGGGGAGCTCCTACGAGCAGTACTTC	CASSCRGEGSSYEQYF
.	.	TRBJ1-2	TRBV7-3	TGTGCCAGCAGCTCCTCAAGGGGCGATGGCTACACCTTC	CASSSSRGDGYTF
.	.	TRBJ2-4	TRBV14	TGTGCCAGCAGCCCGGGCCCAGGGAGGAACATTCAGTACTTC	CASSPGPGRNIQYF
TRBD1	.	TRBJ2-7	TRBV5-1	TGCGCCAGCAGCGGCTCCAGAGGGACAGGGACCCTTGACTCCTACGAGCAGTACTTC	CASSGSRGTGTLDSYEQYF
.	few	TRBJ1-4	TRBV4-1	TGCGCCAGCAGGGAAGCAAGGAAACTGTTTTTT	CASREARKLFF
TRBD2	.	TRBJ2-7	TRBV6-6	TGTGCCAGCAGTTACTCCGGGGGGACGAGCTCCTACGAGCAGTACTTC	CASSYSGGTSSYEQYF
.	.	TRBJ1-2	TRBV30	TGTGCCTGGAGTGTAAGAGTCTATGGCTACACCTTC	CAWSVRVYGYTF
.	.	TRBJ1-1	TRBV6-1	TGTGCCAGCAGGGGAGTGGCAGAAACCGCGGTGACTTTCTTT	CASRGVAETAVTFF
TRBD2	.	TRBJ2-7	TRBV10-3	TGTGCCATCAGTGAAGGCAGCGGGATTTACGAGCAGTACTTC	CAISEGSGIYEQYF
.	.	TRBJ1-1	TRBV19	TGTGCCAGTAGTTCCAGGGTCACTGAAGCTTTCTTT	CASSSRVTEAFF
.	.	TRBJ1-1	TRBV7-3	TGTGCCAGCAGCTTAGGGCCACAGACAGTGAACACTGAAGCTTTCTTT	CASSLGPQTVNTEAFF
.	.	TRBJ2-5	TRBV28	TGTGCCAGCAGTTTACCGGGGACCCAGTACTTC	CASSLPGTQYF
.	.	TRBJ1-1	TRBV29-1	TGCAGCGCCTTTCGGGATGAAGCTTTCTTT	CSAFRDEAFF
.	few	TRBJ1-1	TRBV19	TGTGCCAGTAGTAGGGTGGCCACTGAAGCTTTCTTT	CASSRVATEAFF